This passage covers 3 T cell receptor beta chains from one sample sequenced in a study of blood T cell repertoires in COVID-19. Libraries were prepared by immunoSEQ multiplex PCR; TCRdb keeps only in-frame clonotypes and omits some of them. Of roughly 150,000 clones in the sample, roughly 72% were seen once. The sample taken for sequencing was peripheral blood. These TCRs come from a woman aged 80 or older with acute or convalescent COVID-19.

The rearrangement uses TRBV6-5 and TRBJ1-1; 7 bases map to TRBD1. Germline loops: CDR1 MNHEY, CDR2 SVGAGI. The CDR3 has 15 residues. V shed 4 bases, J shed 3 bases, and the junction held 8 bases outside the gene matches. The CDR3 sequence: CASSLTGTEDTEAFF. The DNA for the CDR3 is TGTGCCAGCAGTTTGACAGGGACCGAAGACACTGAAGCTTTCTTT.

The V call is TRBV4-2, the J call TRBJ1-4; perhaps TRBD1 as D (6 bases). Germline CDR1 and CDR2: LGHNA and YNFKEQ. The CDR3 length is 15 residues. V lost 2 bases and J lost 8, with 15 bases in between. The CDR3 loop reads CASSQYTGQREKLFF. Here the CDR3 DNA reads TGTGCCAGCAGCCAATACACAGGGCAACGCGAAAAACTGTTTTTT.

The chain links TRBV19 to TRBJ1-1; tentatively, D is TRBD1 (5 bases). CDR1 is LNHDA and CDR2 is SQIVND in the germline V gene (reference sequence). The ends were cut back, 7 bases at V and 1 base at J, with 19 bases in the middle. The CDR3 length is 16 residues. The CDR3 bases are TGTGCCAGTACCAGGACGGGGGTTCTGGGGAACACTGAAGCTTTCTTT. This sequence encodes CASTRTGVLGNTEAFF.